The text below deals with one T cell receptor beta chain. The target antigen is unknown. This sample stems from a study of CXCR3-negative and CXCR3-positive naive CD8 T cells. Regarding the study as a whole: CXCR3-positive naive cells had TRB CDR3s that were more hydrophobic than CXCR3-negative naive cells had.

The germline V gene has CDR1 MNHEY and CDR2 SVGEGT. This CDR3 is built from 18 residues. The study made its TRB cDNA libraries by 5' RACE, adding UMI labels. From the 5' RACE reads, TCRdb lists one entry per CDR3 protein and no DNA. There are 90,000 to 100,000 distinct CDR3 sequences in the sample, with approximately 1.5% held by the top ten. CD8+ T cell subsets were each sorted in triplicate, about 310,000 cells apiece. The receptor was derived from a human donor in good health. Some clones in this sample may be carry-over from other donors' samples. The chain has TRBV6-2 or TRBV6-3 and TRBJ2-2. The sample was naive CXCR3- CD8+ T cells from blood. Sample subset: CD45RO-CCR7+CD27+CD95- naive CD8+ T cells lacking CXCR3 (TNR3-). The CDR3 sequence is CASSYAKPTASNTGELFF.